Below are 29 T cell receptor beta chains sequenced from a single sample in a study of blood T cell repertoires in COVID-19. Data came from immunoSEQ multiplex PCR; TCRdb stores just in-frame clones and leaves some out. The sample yields 150,000 to 200,000 clones, 80% seen once. Input material: PBMCs or T cells enriched from blood (not recorded which). Receptors originate from a man in his forties who had recovered from COVID-19.

The V call is TRBV11-1, the J call TRBJ1-5, with D unresolved. Germline V gives CDR1 SGHAT, CDR2 FQDESV (reference sequence). V lost 2 bases and J lost 8, with 10 bases in between. CDR3 size: 13 residues. The CDR3 nucleotides are TGTGCCAGCAGCTTAAGCACGTTGAAGCCCCAGCATTTT. Translating gives CASSLSTLKPQHF.

V and J are TRBV5-5 and TRBJ1-1; possibly TRBD1 for D (5 bases). Germline lookup yields CDR1 SGHKS and CDR2 YYEKEE (reference sequence). CDR3 length: 15 amino acids. V was cut by 4 bases and J by 0 bases, with 13 bases left in between. The CDR3 sequence is CASSQPWGLNTEAFF. The CDR3 DNA sequence: TGTGCCAGCAGCCAGCCGTGGGGCCTGAACACTGAAGCTTTCTTT.

This chain joins TRBV6-5 and TRBJ2-7; 10 nucleotides line up with TRBD2. This CDR3 contains 13 residues. With 8 bases clipped from V and 2 bases from J, the junction kept 3 bases outside the gene matches. Germline V gives CDR1 MNHEY, CDR2 SVGAGI. The chain's CDR3 is CASGSGGAYEQYV. The CDR3, as DNA: TGTGCCAGCGGGAGCGGGGGGGCCTACGAGCAGTACGTC.

The J gene is TRBJ2-7, the V gene TRBV30; D might be TRBD2 (6 bases). Deletions cut 7 bases from V and 4 bases from J, with 11 bases between. From germline, CDR1 is GTSNPN and CDR2 SVGIG (reference sequence). The CDR3 consists of 11 residues. This CDR3 reads CASGGIYEQYF. In nucleotides, the CDR3 is TGTGCCTCCGGAGGGATATACGAGCAGTACTTC.

This clone was seen once. V is TRBV11-3 and J is TRBJ2-2; 8 bases map to TRBD1. CDR1 and CDR2 from the germline V gene are SGHNT and YENEEA. V trimming: 1 base; J trimming: 5 bases; junction bases outside the gene matches: 3. The length of the CDR3 is 15 residues. The CDR3 sequence is CASSLGTGPTGELFF. Written as DNA, the CDR3 is TGTGCCAGCAGCTTAGGGACAGGGCCGACCGGGGAGCTGTTTTTT.

J is TRBJ2-5 and V is TRBV5-5; D perhaps matches TRBD1 (6 bases). The CDR3 runs 17 residues. Trimming removed 4 bases from V and 1 base from J, with 20 bases in between. Germline V CDR1 and CDR2: SGHKS, YYEKEE (reference sequence). CDR3 region: CASSRTVVQGSQETQYF. Here the CDR3 DNA reads TGTGCCAGCAGCCGAACAGTCGTACAGGGATCCCAAGAGACCCAGTACTTC.

J is TRBJ1-3 and V is TRBV7-9; possibly TRBD1 for D (5 bases). The germline V and J ends were trimmed by 3 bases and 0 bases, with 18 bases remaining between them. Germline loops: CDR1 SEHNR, CDR2 FQNEAQ (reference sequence). CDR3 length equals 18 residues. The CDR3 DNA reads as TGTGCCAGCAGCTTTACGGGCGGACACCCTACCTCTGGAAACACCATATATTTT. Its protein is CASSFTGGHPTSGNTIYF.

V is TRBV19 and J is TRBJ1-5, with TRBD1 identical over 9 bases. With V trimmed by 5 bases and J by 9 bases, 20 bases remained unmatched. Germline assignment: CDR1 LNHDA and CDR2 SQIVND (reference sequence). This CDR3 spans 18 amino acids. Written as DNA, the CDR3 is TGTGCCAGTAGTGGGACAGGGTCTCCCCCGGGGTCAATCAGGCCCCAGCATTTT. As protein: CASSGTGSPPGSIRPQHF.

The chain employs TRBV5-1 and TRBJ2-1; TRBD1 matches 8 bases. V lost 4 bases and J lost 2; bases outside the gene matches: 8. In germline, CDR1 is SGHRS, CDR2 YFSETQ. The CDR3 runs 16 residues. The CDR3 reads CASSRTGQGTYNEQFF. The CDR3 DNA follows: TGCGCCAGCAGCCGAACAGGACAGGGAACCTACAATGAGCAGTTCTTC.

The CDR3 region has the DNA TGTGCCAGCAGCCCCCATGGGACACTCCCGGGGGAGCAGTACTTC. Its translation: CASSPHGTLPGEQYF. The gene calls are TRBV6-5 and TRBJ2-7; D is perhaps TRBD1 (6 bases). This CDR3 contains 15 residues. Germline CDR1 MNHEY, CDR2 SVGAGI. The V end lost 6 bases, the J end lost 7 bases, and 22 bases lay between the germline ends.

This chain uses TRBV2 with TRBJ2-5; D perhaps matches TRBD1 (5 bases). CDR1 and CDR2 (germline): SNHLY, FYNNEI. V lost 6 bases to trimming and J lost 2 bases, with 13 bases between them. The CDR3 spans 14 residues. The CDR3 DNA is TGTGCCAGCAGCCCCAGGGTGGGGCAAGAGACCCAGTACTTC. Translating gives CASSPRVGQETQYF.

This clone has only a few counts. The chain couples TRBV5-1 to TRBJ2-3; TRBD1 is a possible D gene (6 bases). This CDR3 has 13 residues. Deletions cut 4 bases from V and 4 bases from J, with 10 bases between. The V gene's germline CDR1 is SGHRS and CDR2 YFSETQ. The CDR3 reads CASSPDSPDTQYF. The CDR3, as DNA: TGCGCCAGCAGCCCGGACAGTCCAGATACGCAGTATTTT.

This clone has just one count. This sequence joins TRBV6-2 or TRBV6-3 and TRBJ1-1; 7 bases match TRBD1. Per germline, CDR1 MNHEY and CDR2 SVGEGT. The V gene end was trimmed by 2 bases and the J gene end by 6 bases; junction bases not matched to a gene: 12. The CDR3 has 16 amino acids. CDR3 nucleotide sequence: TGTGCCAGCAGTTACGACAGACAGGGCTATTCAGCTGAAGCTTTCTTT. Amino acid sequence: CASSYDRQGYSAEAFF.

The CDR3: CASARGGGVSDTQYF. CDR3 bases: TGTGCCTCCGCCCGAGGGGGGGGCGTGTCAGATACGCAGTATTTT. The V gene is TRBV10-3, the J gene TRBJ2-3; D may be TRBD2 (7 bases). Germline V lookup: CDR1 ENHRY, CDR2 SYGVKD. With 11 bases removed from V and 4 bases from J, the gap between germline ends came to 22 bases. The CDR3 has 15 amino acids.

This clone was observed a single time. The chain employs TRBV2 and TRBJ2-5; 10 bases map to TRBD2. CDR3 length: 15 amino acids. The germline CDR1 and CDR2 sequences are SNHLY and FYNNEI. The trim removed 3 bases at V and 5 bases at J, leaving 6 bases unmatched. The CDR3 region has the DNA TGTGCCAGCAGTGACAGCGGGGGGGCCGGGGAGACCCAGTACTTC. Translating gives CASSDSGGAGETQYF.

As DNA, the CDR3 is TGTGCCAGCAGTGCTCAGGGGATAAGCTCCTATAATTCACCCCTCCACTTT. Translation: CASSAQGISSYNSPLHF. This chain joins TRBV2 and TRBJ1-6, with D maybe TRBD1 (6 bases). Trimming removed 4 bases from V and 0 bases from J, with 13 bases in between. Germline V CDR1 and CDR2: SNHLY, FYNNEI. The CDR3 runs to 17 residues.

This rearrangement joins TRBV7-2 to TRBJ1-2; D may be TRBD1 (5 bases). The CDR3 covers 17 residues. Germline loops: CDR1 SGHTA, CDR2 FQGNSA. Trimming left V 1 base short and J 8 bases short, with 23 bases between. DNA of the CDR3: TGTGCCAGCAGCTTAGGGGGTTCTGGGGCCCAGATTCGGGGCTACACCTTC. Its protein is CASSLGGSGAQIRGYTF.

The chain couples TRBV7-2 to TRBJ1-5, with TRBD1 matching over 9 bases. This CDR3 is 16 amino acids long. In germline, CDR1 is SGHTA, CDR2 FQGNSA. Unmatched junction bases numbered 8, after V lost 3 bases and J lost 5 bases. The CDR3 reads CASSFWAGTGHQPQHF. The CDR3 coding sequence is TGTGCCAGCAGCTTCTGGGCTGGGACAGGGCATCAGCCCCAGCATTTT.

This clone was counted a single time. The J gene is TRBJ2-1, the V gene TRBV11-3, with D perhaps matching TRBD2 (5 bases). V was shortened by 5 bases and J by 0 bases, with 11 bases between the two germline ends. CDR1 is SGHNT, CDR2 YENEEA, per germline. The CDR3 length is 15 residues. The CDR3, as DNA: TGTGCCAGCAGCCTTAGCGAGAGCTCCTACAATGAGCAGTTCTTC. It specifies CASSLSESSYNEQFF.

The chain joins TRBV5-1 to TRBJ1-4, with D perhaps TRBD1 (6 bases). The CDR3 extends over 14 amino acids. Between the trimmed V and J ends, which lost 4 bases and 3 bases, there was a span of 10 bases. The germline CDR1 and CDR2 sequences are SGHRS and YFSETQ. The CDR3 protein is CASSPGVANEKLFF. CDR3 bases: TGCGCCAGCAGCCCAGGGGTGGCTAATGAAAAACTGTTTTTT.

The chain is built from TRBV2 and TRBJ1-5; D call uncertain. This CDR3 contains 13 residues. The germline V and J ends were trimmed by 4 bases and 7 bases, with 11 bases remaining between them. The germline CDR1 and CDR2 sequences are SNHLY and FYNNEI. CDR3 protein: CASSAQDYQPQHF. The CDR3 coding sequence is TGTGCCAGCAGTGCCCAGGACTACCAGCCCCAGCATTTT.

This chain connects TRBV6-5 to TRBJ2-1; D gene ambiguous. Trimming removed 8 bases from V and 0 bases from J, with 8 bases in between. Germline V gene sequence: CDR1 MNHEY, CDR2 SVGAGI. CDR3 size: 13 residues. The CDR3 loop is CASQQSSYNEQFF. CDR3 DNA sequence: TGTGCCAGCCAACAGAGCTCCTACAATGAGCAGTTCTTC.

The chain links TRBV2 to TRBJ2-7, with 10 bases matching TRBD2. This CDR3 is 13 amino acids long. After removal of 10 bases from V and 6 bases from J, the junction contained 9 bases not matched to a gene. Germline V gene lookup returns CDR1 SNHLY and CDR2 FYNNEI. The DNA for the CDR3 is TGTGCCACCGATAGCGGGGGGCTTGGCGAGCAGTACTTC. This codes for CATDSGGLGEQYF.

V usage is TRBV7-3 and J usage is TRBJ1-5; D perhaps matches TRBD1 (5 bases). The CDR3 extends over 13 amino acids. V was shortened by 5 bases and J by 4 bases, with 9 bases between the two germline ends. From germline, CDR1 is SGHTA and CDR2 FQGTGA. The CDR3 sequence: CASSPGANQPQHF. CDR3 in DNA: TGTGCCAGCAGCCCTGGGGCTAATCAGCCCCAGCATTTT.

The J gene is TRBJ2-1, the V gene TRBV9; 13 positions match TRBD2. CDR3 size: 16 residues. V shed 1 base and J 5 bases; nucleotides not matched to a gene: 3. In germline, CDR1 is SGDLS, CDR2 YYNGEE. The CDR3 region is CASSVHGTSGDNEQFF. The CDR3 DNA reads TGTGCCAGCAGCGTACACGGGACTAGCGGGGACAATGAGCAGTTCTTC.

In its sample, this clone was seen a few times. In DNA, the CDR3 is TGTGCTAGTGAGGCTAGCGCTAATGAGCAGTTCTTC. This translates into CASEASANEQFF. This rearrangement joins TRBV12-5 to TRBJ2-1, with D maybe TRBD2 (6 bases). This CDR3 spans 12 amino acids. V lost 7 bases and J lost 7, with 11 bases in between. CDR1 and CDR2 (germline): LGHNT, FRNRAP.

The rearrangement joins TRBV18 to TRBJ1-1; D is perhaps TRBD1 (5 bases). Trimming removed 1 base from V and 4 bases from J, with 13 bases in between. This CDR3 has 15 residues. Germline CDR1 reads KGHSH; CDR2 reads LQKENI. The CDR3 region is CASSPRQTDGTEAFF. The CDR3 region has the DNA TGTGCCAGCTCACCACGCCAGACAGACGGCACTGAAGCTTTCTTT. The full variable domain, with the rest looked up from reference TRBV18 and TRBJ1-1, is NAGVMQNPRHLVRRRGQEARLRCSPMKGHSHVYWYRQLPEEGLKFMVYLQKENIIDESGMPKERFSAEFPKEGPSILRIQQVVRGDSAAYFCASSPRQTDGTEAFFGQGTRLTVV.

This clone was seen just once. The gene calls are TRBV18 and TRBJ1-2; no firm D call. Trimming stripped 3 bases from V and 4 bases from J, with 9 bases between. CDR1 is KGHSH and CDR2 is LQKENI in the germline V gene. The CDR3 has 13 amino acids. CDR3 DNA: TGTGCCAGCTCACCCTCCGGTGCCTATGGCTACACCTTC. It specifies CASSPSGAYGYTF. Drawing the rest from reference TRBV18 and TRBJ1-2, the complete variable domain is NAGVMQNPRHLVRRRGQEARLRCSPMKGHSHVYWYRQLPEEGLKFMVYLQKENIIDESGMPKERFSAEFPKEGPSILRIQQVVRGDSAAYFCASSPSGAYGYTFGSGTRLTVV.

The rearrangement uses TRBV7-2 and TRBJ1-2; 7 nucleotides agree with TRBD1. Germline CDR1 and CDR2: SGHTA and FQGNSA. The length of the CDR3 is 15 residues. Unmatched junction bases numbered 10, after V lost 1 base and J lost 8 bases. In DNA form, the CDR3 reads TGTGCCAGCAGCTTAGTAGCGACAGGGACGGGAGGCTACACCTTC. As protein: CASSLVATGTGGYTF. Full variable domain (rest looked up from reference TRBV7-2 and TRBJ1-2): GAGVSQSPSNKVTEKGKDVELRCDPISGHTALYWYRQSLGQGLEFLIYFQGNSAPDKSGLPSDRFSAERTGGSVSTLTIQRTQQEDSAVYLCASSLVATGTGGYTFGSGTRLTVV.